The 5 T cell receptor beta chains listed next were all sequenced from one sample in a study of blood T cell repertoires in COVID-19. Data came from immunoSEQ multiplex PCR; TCRdb stores just in-frame clones and leaves some out. The sample has about 240,000 clones; around 87% are singletons. Source material: peripheral blood. The origin of the receptors is a woman in her seventies with active or convalescent COVID-19.

The chain carries TRBV6-2 or TRBV6-3 and TRBJ2-7; D gene uncertain. Trimming removed 6 bases from V and 9 bases from J, with 15 bases in between. The CDR3 is made up of 12 amino acids. Germline CDR1 reads MNHEY; CDR2 reads SVGEGT. The CDR3 spells CASSLRSLRQYF. In DNA form, the CDR3 reads TGTGCCAGCAGCCTACGTTCCCTAAGGCAGTACTTC.

The rearrangement links TRBV5-6 to TRBJ2-3; no clear D gene. Germline lookup yields CDR1 SGHDT and CDR2 YYEEEE. Trimming shortened V by 1 base and J by 0 bases, and 12 bases separated the two germline ends. This CDR3 spans 16 amino acids. The chain's CDR3 is CASSLSRSPSTDTQYF. In DNA, the CDR3 is TGTGCCAGCAGCTTGTCGCGGAGCCCTAGCACAGATACGCAGTATTTT.

This chain connects TRBV7-2 to TRBJ1-2, with 7 bases fitting TRBD1. The ends lost 6 bases at V and 4 bases at J; junction bases unmatched: 2. The CDR3 covers 12 residues. Germline V gene sequence: CDR1 SGHTA, CDR2 FQGNSA. The CDR3 DNA reads as TGTGCCAGCAGTCCAGGGGGCTATGGCTACACCTTC. It is translated as CASSPGGYGYTF.

The rearrangement joins TRBV5-6 to TRBJ2-5; D is perhaps TRBD1 (5 bases). V lost 2 bases and J 1 base, leaving 12 bases between the germline ends. The CDR3 is 15 amino acids. The germline gives CDR1 SGHDT, CDR2 YYEEEE. The CDR3 is CASSFMTATQETQYF. CDR3 in DNA: TGTGCCAGCAGCTTTATGACAGCGACCCAAGAGACCCAGTACTTC.

This chain connects TRBV5-1 to TRBJ1-1; D is unclear. This CDR3 region has 15 residues. In germline, CDR1 is SGHRS, CDR2 YFSETQ. V lost 0 bases to trimming and J lost 1 base, with 10 bases between them. CDR3 DNA sequence: TGCGCCAGCAGCTTGGCAGGAACCCAGAACACTGAAGCTTTCTTT. It encodes CASSLAGTQNTEAFF.